Here is one T cell receptor beta chain with its context. These data belong to a study of blood T cell repertoires in COVID-19. Looking at the study overall: From the United States, Italy and Spain came samples of acute and convalescent COVID-19. Nucleic acid was either cDNA or gDNA, and it came from T cells, B-cell-depleted T cells, or PBMCs.

The germline V gene has CDR1 LGHDT and CDR2 YNNKEL (reference sequence). The CDR3 has 14 amino acids. V dropped 0 bases and J dropped 2 bases, with 7 bases sitting between them. In the original workflow: Researchers report that nucleated cell counts were estimated from reference gene primer amplification. Sequenced by immunoSEQ multiplex PCR; TCRdb stores in-frame clones only, minus some. The V and J calls and clone size were taken over from that table, and D and trimming were inferred from the DNA. The table includes tens of thousands of clones, about 80% detected once. The specimen sequenced was peripheral blood. The V and J genes are TRBV3-1 (or the pseudogene TRBV3-2) and TRBJ1-2; D gene uncertain. The sequence came from a human donor in a cohort sampled during active COVID-19. Here the CDR3 DNA reads TGTGCCAGCAGCCAAGACAACAGAAACTATGGCTACACCTTC. It codes for CASSQDNRNYGYTF.